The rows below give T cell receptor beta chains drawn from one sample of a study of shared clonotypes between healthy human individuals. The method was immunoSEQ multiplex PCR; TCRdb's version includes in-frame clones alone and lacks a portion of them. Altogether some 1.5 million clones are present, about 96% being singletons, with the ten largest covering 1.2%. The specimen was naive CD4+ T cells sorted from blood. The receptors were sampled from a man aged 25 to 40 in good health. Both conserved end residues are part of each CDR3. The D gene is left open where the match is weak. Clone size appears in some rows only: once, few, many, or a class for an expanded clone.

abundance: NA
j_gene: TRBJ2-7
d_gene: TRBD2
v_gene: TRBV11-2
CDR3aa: CASSPTGLAGGRSYEQYF
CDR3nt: TGTGCCAGCAGTCCAACCGGACTAGCGGGAGGAAGGTCCTACGAGCAGTACTTC

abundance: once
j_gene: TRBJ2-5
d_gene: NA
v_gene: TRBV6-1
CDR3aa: CAIRLQETQYF
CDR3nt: TGTGCCATCAGGCTACAAGAGACCCAGTACTTC

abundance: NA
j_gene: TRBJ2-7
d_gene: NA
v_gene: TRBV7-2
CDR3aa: CASSLDETYEQYF
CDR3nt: TGTGCCAGCAGCTTAGACGAGACCTACGAGCAGTACTTC

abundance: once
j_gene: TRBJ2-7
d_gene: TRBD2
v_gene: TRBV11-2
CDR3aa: CASSLVSGKSYEQYF
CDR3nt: TGTGCCAGCAGCTTAGTCAGCGGGAAATCCTACGAGCAGTACTTC

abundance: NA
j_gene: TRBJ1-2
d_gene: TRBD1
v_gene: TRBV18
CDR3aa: CASSPGQLDYGYTF
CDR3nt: TGTGCCAGCTCACCGGGACAGCTAGACTATGGCTACACCTTC

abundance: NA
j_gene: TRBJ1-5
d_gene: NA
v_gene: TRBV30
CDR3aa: CAWSFLGGNQPQHF
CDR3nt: TGTGCCTGGAGCTTTTTAGGCGGCAATCAGCCCCAGCATTTT

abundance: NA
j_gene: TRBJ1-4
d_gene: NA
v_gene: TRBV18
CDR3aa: CASSPKTGEKLFF
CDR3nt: TGTGCCAGCTCACCAAAGACAGGAGAAAAACTGTTTTTT

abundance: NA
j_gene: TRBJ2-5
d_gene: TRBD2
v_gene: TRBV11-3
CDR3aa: CASSPGGEETQYF
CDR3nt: TGTGCCAGCAGCCCGGGGGGGGAAGAGACCCAGTACTTC

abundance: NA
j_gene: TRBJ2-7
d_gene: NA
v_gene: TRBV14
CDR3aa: CASPITGIAYEQYF
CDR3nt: TGTGCCAGTCCTATTACAGGGATCGCCTACGAGCAGTACTTC

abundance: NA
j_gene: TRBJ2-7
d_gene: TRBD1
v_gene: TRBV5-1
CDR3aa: CASSPGAGGSYEQYF
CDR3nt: TGCGCCAGCAGCCCAGGGGCAGGGGGCTCTTACGAGCAGTACTTC

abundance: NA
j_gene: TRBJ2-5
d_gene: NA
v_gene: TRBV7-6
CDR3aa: CASSQPAETQYF
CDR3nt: TGTGCCAGCAGCCAGCCTGCGGAGACCCAGTACTTC

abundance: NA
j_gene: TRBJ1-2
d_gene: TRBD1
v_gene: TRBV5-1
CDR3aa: CASSLDVVQGNYGYTF
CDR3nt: TGCGCCAGCAGCTTGGATGTGGTACAGGGGAACTATGGCTACACCTTC

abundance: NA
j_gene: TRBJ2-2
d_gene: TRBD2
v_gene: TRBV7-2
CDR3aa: CASSSGLAGGELFF
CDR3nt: TGTGCCAGCAGCTCCGGACTAGCGGGAGGGGAGCTGTTTTTT

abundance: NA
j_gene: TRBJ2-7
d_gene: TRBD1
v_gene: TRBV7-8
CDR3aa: CASSLEDRDYEQYF
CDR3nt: TGTGCCAGCAGCTTAGAGGACAGGGACTACGAGCAGTACTTC

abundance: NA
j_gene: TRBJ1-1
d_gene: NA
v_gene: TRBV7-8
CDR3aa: CASSLVGNTEAFF
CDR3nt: TGTGCCAGCAGTCTAGTCGGCAACACTGAAGCTTTCTTT

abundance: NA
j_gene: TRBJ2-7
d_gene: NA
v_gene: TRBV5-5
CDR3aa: CASSLAGPYEQYF
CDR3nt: TGTGCCAGCAGCTTGGCAGGGCCTTACGAGCAGTACTTC

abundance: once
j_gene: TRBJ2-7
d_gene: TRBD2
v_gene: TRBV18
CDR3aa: CASSPLSLAGGRGAQYF
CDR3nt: TGTGCCAGCTCACCCTTGTCGCTAGCGGGGGGCCGGGGCGCGCAGTACTTC

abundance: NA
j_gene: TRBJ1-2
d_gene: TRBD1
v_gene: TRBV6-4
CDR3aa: CASSQNTGGDGYTF
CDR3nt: TGTGCCAGCAGCCAAAACACAGGGGGCGATGGCTACACCTTC

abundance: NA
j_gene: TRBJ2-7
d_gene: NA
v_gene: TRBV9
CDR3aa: CASSGGPASYEQYF
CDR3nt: TGTGCCAGCAGCGGCGGGCCGGCTTCCTACGAGCAGTACTTC

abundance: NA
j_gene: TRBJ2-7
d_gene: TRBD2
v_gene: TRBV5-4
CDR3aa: CASSTGTSSYEQYF
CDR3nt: TGTGCCAGCAGCACCGGGACTAGCTCCTACGAGCAGTACTTC

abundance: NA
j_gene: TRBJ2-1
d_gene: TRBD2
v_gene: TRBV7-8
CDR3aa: CASSLESGGPGGLNEQFF
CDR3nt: TGTGCCAGCAGCTTAGAATCGGGAGGGCCTGGGGGTCTGAATGAGCAGTTCTTC

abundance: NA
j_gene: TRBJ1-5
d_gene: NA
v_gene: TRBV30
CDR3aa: CAWTSAKGQPQHF
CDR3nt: TGTGCCTGGACCTCAGCGAAAGGGCAGCCCCAGCATTTT

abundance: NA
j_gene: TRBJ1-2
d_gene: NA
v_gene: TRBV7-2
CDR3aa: CASSPPQQYGYTF
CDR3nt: TGTGCCAGCAGCCCCCCTCAGCAATATGGCTACACCTTC

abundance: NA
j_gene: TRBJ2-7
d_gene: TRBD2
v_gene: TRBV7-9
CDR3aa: CASSLVRTSSYEQYF
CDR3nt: TGTGCCAGCAGCTTAGTCCGGACTAGCAGCTACGAGCAGTACTTC

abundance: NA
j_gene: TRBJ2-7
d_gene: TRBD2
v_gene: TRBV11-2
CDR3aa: CASSFVVGLTYEQYF
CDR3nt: TGTGCCAGCAGCTTCGTCGTGGGACTAACCTACGAGCAGTACTTC

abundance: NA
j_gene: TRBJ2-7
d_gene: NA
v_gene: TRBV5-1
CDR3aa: CASSLYGGSSYEQYF
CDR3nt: TGCGCCAGCAGCTTGTATGGGGGGAGCTCCTACGAGCAGTACTTC

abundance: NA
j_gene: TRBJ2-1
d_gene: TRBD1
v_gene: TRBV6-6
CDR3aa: CASSYGQGANEQFF
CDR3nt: TGTGCCAGCAGTTACGGGCAGGGGGCGAATGAGCAGTTCTTC

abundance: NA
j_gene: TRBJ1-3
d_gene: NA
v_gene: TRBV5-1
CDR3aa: CASSLGVRNSGNTIYF
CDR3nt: TGCGCCAGCAGCTTGGGTGTCCGAAACTCTGGAAACACCATATATTTT

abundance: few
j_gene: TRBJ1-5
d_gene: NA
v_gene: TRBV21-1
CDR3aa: CASSKVFQDRVADQPQHF
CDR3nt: TGTGCCAGCAGCAAAGTATTCCAGGACAGGGTAGCCGATCAGCCCCAGCATTTT

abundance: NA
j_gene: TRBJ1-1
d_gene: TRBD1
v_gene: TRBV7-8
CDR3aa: CASSLRQGVMNTEAFF
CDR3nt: TGTGCCAGCAGCTTACGACAGGGGGTCATGAACACTGAAGCTTTCTTT

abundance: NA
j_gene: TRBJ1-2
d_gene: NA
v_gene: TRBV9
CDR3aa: CASSVASTANYGYTF
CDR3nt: TGTGCCAGCAGCGTAGCTAGTACGGCGAACTATGGCTACACCTTC

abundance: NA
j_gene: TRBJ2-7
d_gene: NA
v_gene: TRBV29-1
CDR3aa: CSVEEGIRDEQYF
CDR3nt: TGCAGCGTTGAAGAGGGGATTCGGGACGAGCAGTACTTC

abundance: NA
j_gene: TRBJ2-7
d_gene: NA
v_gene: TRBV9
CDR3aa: CASSDGQAAYEQYF
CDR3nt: TGTGCCAGCAGCGATGGACAAGCCGCCTACGAGCAGTACTTC

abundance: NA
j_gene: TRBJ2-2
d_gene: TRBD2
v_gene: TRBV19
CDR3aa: CASRTGGLVAGELFF
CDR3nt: TGTGCCAGTAGGACTGGGGGACTAGTTGCCGGGGAGCTGTTTTTT

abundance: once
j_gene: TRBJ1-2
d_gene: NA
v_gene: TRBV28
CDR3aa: CATPRVGYGYTF
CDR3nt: TGTGCCACCCCCAGGGTCGGCTATGGCTACACCTTC

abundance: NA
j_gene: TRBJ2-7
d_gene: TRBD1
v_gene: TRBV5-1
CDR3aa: CASSSGTGVFEQYF
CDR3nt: TGCGCCAGCAGCTCCGGGACAGGGGTCTTTGAGCAGTACTTC

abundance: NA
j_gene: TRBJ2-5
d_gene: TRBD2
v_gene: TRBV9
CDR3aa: CASSLGTTQETQYF
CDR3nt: TGTGCCAGCAGCCTCGGGACTACCCAAGAGACCCAGTACTTC

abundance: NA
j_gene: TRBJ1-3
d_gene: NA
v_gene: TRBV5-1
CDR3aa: CASSLSGNAGNTIYF
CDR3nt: TGCGCCAGCAGCTTGAGTGGGAACGCTGGAAACACCATATATTTT

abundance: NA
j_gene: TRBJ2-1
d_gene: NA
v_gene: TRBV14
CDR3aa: CASSQFPAGLSEQFF
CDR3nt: TGTGCCAGCAGCCAATTCCCAGCGGGCCTGAGTGAGCAGTTCTTC

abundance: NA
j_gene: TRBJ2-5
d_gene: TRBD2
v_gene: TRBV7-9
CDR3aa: CASSLWTSGRVKTQYF
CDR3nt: TGTGCCAGCAGCTTATGGACTAGCGGGAGGGTAAAGACCCAGTACTTC

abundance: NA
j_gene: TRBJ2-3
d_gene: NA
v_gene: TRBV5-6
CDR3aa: CASSLADLTDTQYF
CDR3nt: TGTGCCAGCAGCTTGGCAGATCTAACAGATACGCAGTATTTT

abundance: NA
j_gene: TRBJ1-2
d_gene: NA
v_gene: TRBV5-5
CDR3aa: CASSRTRGVGGYTF
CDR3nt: TGTGCCAGCAGCCGCACGCGGGGTGTCGGTGGCTACACCTTC

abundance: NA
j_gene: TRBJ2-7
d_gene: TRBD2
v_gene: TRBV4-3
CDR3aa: CASSQDWGLASYEQYF
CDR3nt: TGCGCCAGCAGCCAAGATTGGGGACTAGCCTCCTACGAGCAGTACTTC

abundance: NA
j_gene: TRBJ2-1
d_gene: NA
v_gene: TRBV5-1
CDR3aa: CASRGGPTGNYHNEQFF
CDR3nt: TGCGCCAGCAGGGGGGGGCCGACAGGGAATTATCACAATGAGCAGTTCTTC

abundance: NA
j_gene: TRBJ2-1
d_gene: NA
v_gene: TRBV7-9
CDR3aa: CASSPFSRPFLNNEQFF
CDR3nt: TGTGCCAGCAGCCCCTTTTCCCGTCCCTTTCTCAACAATGAGCAGTTCTTC

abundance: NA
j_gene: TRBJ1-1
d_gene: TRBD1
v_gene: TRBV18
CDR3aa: CASSRDRSGTEAFF
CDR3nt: TGTGCCAGCTCACGGGACAGGTCGGGGACTGAAGCTTTCTTT

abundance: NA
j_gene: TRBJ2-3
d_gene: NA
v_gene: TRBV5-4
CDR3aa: CASSWRQVSSTDTQYF
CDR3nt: TGTGCCAGCAGCTGGAGACAGGTTTCTAGCACAGATACGCAGTATTTT